A single T cell receptor beta chain is shown here with its context. Its antigen is undetermined. There are 14 residues in the CDR3. Trimming at V came to 9 bases and at J to 2 bases, leaving 9 bases not matched to a gene. Germline CDR1 reads KGHDR; CDR2 reads SFDVKD. Profiled with immunoSEQ multiplex PCR; TCRdb holds only in-frame clones, not every one. The table shows 200,000 or so clones, with 80% to 90% occurring only once. The data were taken from a study of T cell responses to AZD1222 COVID-19 vaccine. General observations from the study: Spike was spanned by vaccine-associated CD4 TCRs, with dominance at 160-218 and 743-854. Repertoires were collected only later (after the peak T cell response had occurred). Spike-specific TCR breadth and depth went up after people got two AZD1222 doses. Clonal diversity was possibly underestimated, and the donors were mostly white British, with more females.

J is TRBJ2-7 and V is TRBV24-1; 7 nucleotides line up with TRBD1. The specimen was peripheral blood, collected on day 0 of AZD1222 vaccination. The clonotype was recovered from an adult in good health. Here the CDR3 reads CATAQTGPPYEQYF. Written as DNA, the CDR3 is TGTGCCACCGCCCAGACAGGGCCACCCTACGAGCAGTACTTC.